This T cell receptor (beta chain) originates from a study of human T cells and chemical hapten exposure. Study overall: The study traced per-sample TCR yield variation mainly to small differences in pooled library volumes.

V was cut by 1 base and J by 4 bases, with 7 bases left in between. The CDR3 runs to 13 residues. The germline V gene encodes CDR1 SEHNR and CDR2 FQNEAQ (reference sequence). Time point indicated: healthy volunteer bleed at 6 weeks. The starting material, unfractionated whole blood, was used for total RNA extraction. This clonotype was recorded a few times. Antigen specificity is unknown. Overall study findings and caveats: Among TCRs, those above 1 in 1000 frequency were unaffected by DPC sensitization.

Per the authors' pipeline: Samples contained a median of 95,638 TCRs, with a range of roughly 23,224 to 700,000. Using its own MiXCR run on the RACE reads, TCRdb lists one record per CDR3 protein. TCRdb's processing, not the study's, gives the V and J calls here. The sample includes 70,000 to 95,000 distinct CDR3 sequences, 8.5% to 10% seen only once; the top ten take about 1.8%. The receptor was derived from a female donor in good health. Some clones in this sample may be carry-over from other donors' samples. The specimen sequenced was whole blood. The chain joins TRBV7-9 to TRBJ1-1; TRBD1 might be the D (5 bases). The CDR3 DNA reads TGTGCCAGCAGCTTAGAGGGGAGCACTGAAGCTTTCTTT. Protein sequence: CASSLEGSTEAFF.